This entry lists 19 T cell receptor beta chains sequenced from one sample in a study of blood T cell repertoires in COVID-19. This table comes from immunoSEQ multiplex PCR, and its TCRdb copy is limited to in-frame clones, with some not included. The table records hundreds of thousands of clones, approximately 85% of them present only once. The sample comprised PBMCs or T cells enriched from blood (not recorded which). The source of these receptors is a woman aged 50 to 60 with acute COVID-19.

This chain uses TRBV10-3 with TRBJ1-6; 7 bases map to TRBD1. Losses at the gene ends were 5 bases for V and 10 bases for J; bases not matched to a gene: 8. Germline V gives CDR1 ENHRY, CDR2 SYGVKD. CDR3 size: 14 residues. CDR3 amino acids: CAISRDSATSPLHF. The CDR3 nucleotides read TGTGCCATCAGTCGGGACAGCGCGACCTCACCCCTCCACTTT.

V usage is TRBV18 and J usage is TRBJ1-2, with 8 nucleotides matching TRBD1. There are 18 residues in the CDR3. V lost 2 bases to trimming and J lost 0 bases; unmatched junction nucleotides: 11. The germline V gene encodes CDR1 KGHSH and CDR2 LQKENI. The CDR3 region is CASSPMAGTGGSNYGYTF. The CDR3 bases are TGTGCCAGCTCACCAATGGCCGGAACAGGGGGATCTAACTATGGCTACACCTTC. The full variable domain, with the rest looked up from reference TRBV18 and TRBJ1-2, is NAGVMQNPRHLVRRRGQEARLRCSPMKGHSHVYWYRQLPEEGLKFMVYLQKENIIDESGMPKERFSAEFPKEGPSILRIQQVVRGDSAAYFCASSPMAGTGGSNYGYTFGSGTRLTVV.

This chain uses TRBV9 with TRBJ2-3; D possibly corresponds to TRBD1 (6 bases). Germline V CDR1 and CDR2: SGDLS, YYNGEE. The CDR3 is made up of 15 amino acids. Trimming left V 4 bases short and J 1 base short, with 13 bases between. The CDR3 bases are TGTGCCAGCAGCCCATTTTGGGGGCGCACAGATACGCAGTATTTT. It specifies CASSPFWGRTDTQYF.

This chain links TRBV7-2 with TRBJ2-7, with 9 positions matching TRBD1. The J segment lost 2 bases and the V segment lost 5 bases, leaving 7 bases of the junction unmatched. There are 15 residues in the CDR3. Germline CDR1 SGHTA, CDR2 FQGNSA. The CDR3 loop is CASSAGQGTTYEQYF. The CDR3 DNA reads TGTGCCAGCAGCGCAGGACAGGGGACTACCTACGAGCAGTACTTC.

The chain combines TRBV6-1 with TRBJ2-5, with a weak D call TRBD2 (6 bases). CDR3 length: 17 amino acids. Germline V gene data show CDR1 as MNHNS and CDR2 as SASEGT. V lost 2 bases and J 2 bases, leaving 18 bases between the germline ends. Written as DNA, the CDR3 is TGTGCCAGCAGTGAAAGCAAATTGGGAGGAGGGCAAGAGACCCAGTACTTC. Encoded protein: CASSESKLGGGQETQYF.

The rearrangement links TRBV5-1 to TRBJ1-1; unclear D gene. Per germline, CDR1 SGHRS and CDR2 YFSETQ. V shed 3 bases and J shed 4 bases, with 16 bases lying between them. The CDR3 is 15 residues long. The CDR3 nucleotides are TGCGCCAGCAGCTCGCTATGGGTTGGGAGCACTGAAGCTTTCTTT. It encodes CASSSLWVGSTEAFF.

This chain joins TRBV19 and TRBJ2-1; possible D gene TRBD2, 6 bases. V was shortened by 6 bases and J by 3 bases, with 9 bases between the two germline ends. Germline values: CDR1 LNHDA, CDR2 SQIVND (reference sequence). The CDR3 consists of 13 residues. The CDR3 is CASRGTVYNEQFF. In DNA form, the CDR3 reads TGTGCCAGTAGGGGGACTGTCTACAATGAGCAGTTCTTC.

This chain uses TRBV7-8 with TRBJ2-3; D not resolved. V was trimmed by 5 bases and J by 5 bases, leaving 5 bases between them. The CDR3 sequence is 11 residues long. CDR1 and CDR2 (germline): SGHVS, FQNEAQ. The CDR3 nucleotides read TGTGCCAGCAGCGTTCGAGATACGCAGTATTTT. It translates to CASSVRDTQYF. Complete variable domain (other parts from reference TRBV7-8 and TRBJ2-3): GAGVSQSPRYKVAKRGQDVALRCDPISGHVSLFWYQQALGQGPEFLTYFQNEAQLDKSGLPSDRFFAERPEGSVSTLKIQRTQQEDSAVYLCASSVRDTQYFGPGTRLTVL.

CDR3 sequence: CAWSTGALGQPQHF. CDR3 DNA: TGTGCCTGGAGTACAGGGGCCCTAGGTCAGCCCCAGCATTTT. This rearrangement joins TRBV30 to TRBJ1-5, with 7 bases matching TRBD1. This CDR3 comprises 14 residues. In germline, CDR1 is GTSNPN, CDR2 SVGIG (reference sequence). V lost 2 bases and J lost 6; bases outside the gene matches: 7.

This CDR3 is CASSLAGIDSPLHF. CDR3 DNA sequence: TGTGCCAGCAGCTTGGCGGGGATTGATTCACCCCTCCACTTT. The chain links TRBV5-4 to TRBJ1-6; no definite D call. Germline V lookup: CDR1 SGHNT, CDR2 YYREEE (reference sequence). There are 14 residues in the CDR3. Deletions cut 0 bases from V and 8 bases from J, with 9 bases between.

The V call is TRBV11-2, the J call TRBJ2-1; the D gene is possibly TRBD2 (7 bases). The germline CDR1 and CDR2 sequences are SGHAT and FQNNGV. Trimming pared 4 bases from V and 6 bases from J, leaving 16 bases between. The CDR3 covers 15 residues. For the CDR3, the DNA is TGTGCCAGCAGCTCGGGGGGCCCGGGAGGCAATGAGCAGTTCTTC. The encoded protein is CASSSGGPGGNEQFF.

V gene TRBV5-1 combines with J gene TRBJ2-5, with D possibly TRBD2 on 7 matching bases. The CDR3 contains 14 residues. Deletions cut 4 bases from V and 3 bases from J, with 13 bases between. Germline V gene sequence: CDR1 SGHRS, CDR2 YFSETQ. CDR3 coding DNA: TGCGCCAGCAGCGGGGGGGCGCGAGAAGAGACCCAGTACTTC. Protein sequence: CASSGGAREETQYF.

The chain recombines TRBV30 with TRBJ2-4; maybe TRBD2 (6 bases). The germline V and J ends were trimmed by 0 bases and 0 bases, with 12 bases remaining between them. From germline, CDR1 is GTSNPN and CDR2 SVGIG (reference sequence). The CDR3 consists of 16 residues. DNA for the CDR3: TGTGCCTGGAGTGTCGGAGGGGATATAGCCAAAAACATTCAGTACTTC. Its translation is CAWSVGGDIAKNIQYF.

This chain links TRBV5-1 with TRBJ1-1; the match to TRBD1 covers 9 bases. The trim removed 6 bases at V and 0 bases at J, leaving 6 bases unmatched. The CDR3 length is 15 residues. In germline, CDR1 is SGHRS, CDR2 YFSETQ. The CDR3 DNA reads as TGCGCCAGCACCCGACAGGGGGGCCTGAACACTGAAGCTTTCTTT. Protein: CASTRQGGLNTEAFF.

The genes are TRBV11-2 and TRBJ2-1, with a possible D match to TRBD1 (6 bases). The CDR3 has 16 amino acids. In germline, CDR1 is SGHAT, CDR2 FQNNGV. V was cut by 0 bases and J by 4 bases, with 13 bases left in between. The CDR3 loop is CASSLEGAYGYNEQFF. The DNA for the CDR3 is TGTGCCAGCAGCTTAGAGGGGGCCTACGGGTACAATGAGCAGTTCTTC.

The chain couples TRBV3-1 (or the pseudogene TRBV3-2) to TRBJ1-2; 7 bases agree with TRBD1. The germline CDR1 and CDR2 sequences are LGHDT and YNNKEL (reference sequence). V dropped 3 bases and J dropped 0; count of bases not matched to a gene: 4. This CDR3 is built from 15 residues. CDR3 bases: TGTGCCAGCAGCCACTGGGACAGCTCTAACTATGGCTACACCTTC. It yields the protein CASSHWDSSNYGYTF.

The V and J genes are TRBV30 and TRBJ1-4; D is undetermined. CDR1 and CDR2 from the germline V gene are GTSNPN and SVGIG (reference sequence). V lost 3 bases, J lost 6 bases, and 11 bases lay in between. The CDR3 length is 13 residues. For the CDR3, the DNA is TGTGCCTGGAGGGAGGCCGGGGATGAAAAACTGTTTTTT. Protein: CAWREAGDEKLFF. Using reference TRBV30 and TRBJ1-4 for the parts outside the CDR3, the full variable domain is SQTIHQWPATLVQPVGSPLSLECTVEGTSNPNLYWYRQAAGRGLQLLFYSVGIGQISSEVPQNLSASRPQDRQFILSSKKLLLSDSGFYLCAWREAGDEKLFFGSGTQLSVL.

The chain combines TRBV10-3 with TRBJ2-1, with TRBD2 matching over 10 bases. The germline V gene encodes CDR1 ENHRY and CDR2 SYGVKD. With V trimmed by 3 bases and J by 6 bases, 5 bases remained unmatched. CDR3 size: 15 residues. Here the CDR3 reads CAISELAGTSNEQFF. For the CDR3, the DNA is TGTGCCATCAGTGAACTAGCGGGGACGAGCAATGAGCAGTTCTTC.

The CDR3: CASSLRGSAYEQYF. Written as DNA, the CDR3 is TGCGCCAGCAGCTTGAGGGGTTCCGCCTACGAGCAGTACTTC. This chain links TRBV5-1 with TRBJ2-7; TRBD1 might be the D (5 bases). V was clipped by 1 base and J by 2 bases, with 10 bases between them. The germline V gene has CDR1 SGHRS and CDR2 YFSETQ. The CDR3 is made up of 14 amino acids. The variable domain in full, with the rest retrieved from reference TRBV5-1 and TRBJ2-7, is KAGVTQTPRYLIKTRGQQVTLSCSPISGHRSVSWYQQTPGQGLQFLFEYFSETQRNKGNFPGRFSGRQFSNSRSEMNVSTLELGDSALYLCASSLRGSAYEQYFGPGTRLTVT.